What follows are 16 T cell receptor beta chains derived from one specimen sequenced in a study of cytomegalovirus exposure and HLA in healthy donors. PCR primers comprised 60 Vbeta and 13 Jbeta primers. Some clones are missing from TCRdb's copy, which holds only in-frame ones; the method was immunoSEQ multiplex PCR. The sample yields fewer than 250,000 clones, under 85% seen once. The sequencing input was PBMCs. The receptor source for this set is a woman under 30 in good health and CMV-seronegative.

The CDR3 protein is CASSLVSLAKNIQYF. The CDR3, as DNA: TGTGCCAGCAGCTTGGTGTCCTTAGCCAAAAACATTCAGTACTTC. The chain employs TRBV5-6 and TRBJ2-4; D remains ambiguous. V shed 0 bases and J shed 0 bases, with 7 bases lying between them. Per the germline V gene, CDR1 is SGHDT and CDR2 is YYEEEE. The CDR3 sequence is 15 residues long.

The V gene is TRBV18, the J gene TRBJ1-1; D is uncertain. Germline CDR1 and CDR2: KGHSH and LQKENI. V lost 6 bases and J 2 bases, leaving 16 bases between the germline ends. The CDR3 is 15 residues long. Written as DNA, the CDR3 is TGTGCCAGCTCCCCGGTGTTACAGCCTAACACTGAAGCTTTCTTT. This codes for CASSPVLQPNTEAFF.

The J gene is TRBJ1-1, the V gene TRBV11-3, with 7 bases fitting TRBD1. The CDR3 is 12 amino acids. V dropped 5 bases and J dropped 8; count of bases not matched to a gene: 5. Germline-derived CDR1 and CDR2 are SGHNT and YENEEA. DNA for the CDR3: TGTGCCAGCAGCCCACAGACAGGGGAAGCTTTCTTT. The encoded protein is CASSPQTGEAFF.

This clone was detected only once. This chain links TRBV19 with TRBJ1-4; D not resolved. Germline V lookup: CDR1 LNHDA, CDR2 SQIVND (reference sequence). V was clipped by 7 bases and J by 0 bases, with 9 bases between them. The CDR3 extends over 14 amino acids. CDR3 DNA sequence: TGTGCCAGTACCCCCCGGGCAACTAATGAAAAACTGTTTTTT. As protein: CASTPRATNEKLFF. The full variable domain, rest sourced from reference TRBV19 and TRBJ1-4, is DGGITQSPKYLFRKEGQNVTLSCEQNLNHDAMYWYRQDPGQGLRLIYYSQIVNDFQKGDIAEGYSVSREKKESFPLTVTSAQKNPTAFYLCASTPRATNEKLFFGSGTQLSVL.

The table lists this clone with a few counts. V is TRBV11-1 and J is TRBJ2-1; D is unresolved. The germline CDR1 and CDR2 sequences are SGHAT and FQDESV (reference sequence). The CDR3 runs to 14 residues. V lost 3 bases and J 5 bases, leaving 11 bases between the germline ends. The CDR3 DNA sequence: TGTGCCAGCAGCTTCTCTAGTTCCCACAATGAGCAGTTCTTC. It is translated as CASSFSSSHNEQFF.

This clone was counted a few times. The CDR3 region has the DNA TGTGCCACTTTGGGCGATGCGGGGTCCTACGAGCAGTACTTC. Translation: CATLGDAGSYEQYF. This rearrangement joins TRBV19 to TRBJ2-7; possibly TRBD2 for D (6 bases). Trimming stripped 10 bases from V and 1 base from J, with 17 bases between. Germline V gives CDR1 LNHDA, CDR2 SQIVND (reference sequence). The CDR3 has 14 amino acids.

This sequence joins TRBV15 and TRBJ2-2; TRBD1 agrees at 8 bases. J lost 3 bases, V lost 5 bases, and 8 bases had no gene match. Germline V CDR1 and CDR2: LNHNV, YYDKDF (reference sequence). This CDR3 spans 16 amino acids. This chain's CDR3 is CATSDPQGADTGELFF. DNA of the CDR3: TGTGCCACCAGCGACCCCCAGGGGGCAGACACCGGGGAGCTGTTTTTT. Looking up the rest from reference TRBV15 and TRBJ2-2 gives the full variable domain: DAMVIQNPRYQVTQFGKPVTLSCSQTLNHNVMYWYQQKSSQAPKLLFHYYDKDFNNEADTPDNFQSRRPNTSFCFLDIRSPGLGDTAMYLCATSDPQGADTGELFFGEGSRLTVL.

This chain uses TRBV30 with TRBJ1-1; a weak D match, TRBD1 (6 bases). The CDR3 extends over 13 amino acids. The V end was cut by 1 base, the J end by 5 bases, with 11 bases between. CDR1 and CDR2 (germline): GTSNPN, SVGIG (reference sequence). The chain's CDR3 is CAWSAGGTTEAFF. CDR3 bases: TGTGCCTGGAGTGCGGGGGGGACAACTGAAGCTTTCTTT.

The genes are TRBV25-1 and TRBJ2-3; 8 bases agree with TRBD1. Per germline, CDR1 MGHDK and CDR2 SYGVNS. The CDR3 has 13 amino acids. The V segment lost 11 bases and the J segment 2 bases; nucleotides outside the gene matches: 6. The CDR3 DNA sequence: TGTGCCGGCTCGACAGGGGTCACAGATACGCAGTATTTT. This gives the protein CAGSTGVTDTQYF.

This clone was counted only a few times. The chain has TRBV6-5 and TRBJ1-1; 10 nucleotides match TRBD1. V trimming: 0 bases; J trimming: 5 bases; junction bases outside the gene matches: 6. Germline V CDR1 and CDR2: MNHEY, SVGAGI. The CDR3 totals 16 residues. This CDR3 is CASSYSPGQGTTEAFF. As DNA, the CDR3 is TGTGCCAGCAGTTACTCCCCGGGACAGGGGACGACTGAAGCTTTCTTT.

This clone has just a few counts. The rearrangement links TRBV2 to TRBJ2-2; 7 bases are a match to TRBD2. In germline, CDR1 is SNHLY, CDR2 FYNNEI. The CDR3 is 16 amino acids. V lost 4 bases and J lost 1; bases outside the gene matches: 6. The CDR3 here is CASSVPSGQNTGELFF. CDR3 bases: TGTGCCAGCAGTGTCCCTAGCGGACAGAACACCGGGGAGCTGTTTTTT.

This clone is a singleton in its sample. This chain uses TRBV10-1 with TRBJ1-1; 9 bases are shared with TRBD1. The junction had 3 bases not matched to a gene; V was cut back by 6 bases and J by 4 bases. CDR1 and CDR2 from the germline V gene are WNHNN and SYGVQD (reference sequence). This CDR3 region has 13 residues. The CDR3 is CASSQDRGTEAFF. CDR3 DNA: TGCGCCAGCAGCCAGGACAGGGGCACTGAAGCTTTCTTT.

The sample holds a few counts of this clone. The chain is built from TRBV6-5 and TRBJ2-3; D not certain. Trimming pared 6 bases from V and 1 base from J, leaving 14 bases between. Per germline, CDR1 MNHEY and CDR2 SVGAGI. The CDR3 extends over 15 amino acids. CDR3 sequence reads: CASSDDSQGTDTQYF. In DNA, the CDR3 is TGTGCCAGCAGCGACGATTCCCAGGGCACAGATACGCAGTATTTT.

J is TRBJ2-5 and V is TRBV7-2; maybe TRBD2 (5 bases). Per germline, CDR1 SGHTA and CDR2 FQGNSA. V was pared by 5 bases and J by 4 bases, with 14 bases between. The CDR3 totals 14 residues. The CDR3 spells CASSKGLVGETQYF. The CDR3 DNA reads TGTGCCAGCAGCAAAGGACTGGTAGGAGAGACCCAGTACTTC.

V usage is TRBV6-5 and J usage is TRBJ1-4, with TRBD1 as a possible D gene (5 bases). The ends were cut back, 2 bases at V and 4 bases at J, with 14 bases in the middle. Germline V gene data show CDR1 as MNHEY and CDR2 as SVGAGI. CDR3 length equals 16 residues. In nucleotides, the CDR3 is TGTGCCAGCAGTTACGGGGCAGGGAGGTTTAATGAAAAACTGTTTTTT. Amino acid sequence: CASSYGAGRFNEKLFF.

The V gene is TRBV5-1, the J gene TRBJ1-4, with unresolved D. The CDR3 is 12 residues long. In germline, CDR1 is SGHRS, CDR2 YFSETQ. The V end was cut by 7 bases, the J end by 3 bases, with 7 bases between. This CDR3 reads CASSGANEKLFF. The CDR3 region has the DNA TGCGCCAGCTCAGGTGCTAATGAAAAACTGTTTTTT. Together with reference TRBV5-1 and TRBJ1-4, the CDR3 gives the full variable domain: KAGVTQTPRYLIKTRGQQVTLSCSPISGHRSVSWYQQTPGQGLQFLFEYFSETQRNKGNFPGRFSGRQFSNSRSEMNVSTLELGDSALYLCASSGANEKLFFGSGTQLSVL.